These 3 T cell receptor beta chains originate from one sample sequenced in a study of identical twins. TCRdb ran MiXCR on the 5' RACE reads and lists one entry per CDR3 protein. The data hold more than 1.5 million distinct CDR3 sequences, with 25% to 35% observed a single time. Source material: cord blood. Source of these receptors: a newborn girl in good health.

The sample holds a few counts of this clonotype. The rearrangement joins TRBV20-1 to TRBJ2-5; TRBD2 is a possible D gene (7 bases). The CDR3 sequence is 12 residues long. Germline V lookup: CDR1 DFQATT, CDR2 SNEGSKA (reference sequence). Between the trimmed V and J ends, which lost 3 bases and 5 bases, there was a span of 10 bases. The CDR3 DNA sequence: TGCAGTGCTAGCAAGGGGGGGGAGACCCAGTACTTC. Translated, it gives CSASKGGETQYF.

V is TRBV7-2 and J is TRBJ1-2; TRBD1 might be the D (5 bases). The CDR3 is made up of 15 amino acids. Germline values: CDR1 SGHTA, CDR2 FQGNSA. V gave up 2 bases and J gave up 6 bases, with 16 bases separating them. The CDR3 nucleotides read TGTGCCAGCAGCTTAACGGGGCCAGTATCGAATGGCTACACCTTC. Translating gives CASSLTGPVSNGYTF.

This clonotype was counted only a few times. This chain joins TRBV7-9 and TRBJ2-7; D may be TRBD2 (6 bases). The J call may not be correct, given that the DNA end is closer to TRBJ2-5. The CDR3 is 14 residues long. In germline, CDR1 is SEHNR, CDR2 FQNEAQ (reference sequence). Written as DNA, the CDR3 is TGTGCCAGCAGCTTAAGGAGGGGCGGAAAGACCCAGTACTTC. It is translated as CASSLRRGGKTQYF.